This TCR beta chain was identified during a study of blood T cell repertoires in COVID-19. V was shortened by 5 bases and J by 0 bases, with 9 bases between the two germline ends. This CDR3 comprises 15 residues. Germline V gives CDR1 SGHRS, CDR2 YFSETQ. Assay: immunoSEQ multiplex PCR; the TCRdb copy retains only in-frame clones and omits some. Of about 160,000 clones listed, 65% to 80% are singletons. The V and J genes are TRBV5-1 and TRBJ1-6; no reliable D call. Sequences were obtained from peripheral blood. The TCR comes from a man between 60 and 75 years old with acute or convalescent COVID-19. The CDR3 spells CASRWSSSYNSPLHF. The CDR3 region has the DNA TGCGCCAGCAGATGGTCGAGCTCCTATAATTCACCCCTCCACTTT.